The source of this T cell receptor beta chain is a study of response to subunit inactivated influenza vaccine. MiXCR, run by TCRdb on the RT-PCR reads, gives a single entry per CDR3 protein. The sample lists 860,000 or so distinct CDR3 sequences; 21% were seen once. Material: PBMCs from blood, obtained around 5 days after vaccination. The receptor was isolated from a man aged 50 to 59 who received an inactivated influenza vaccine.

The CDR3 spells CASSLDGVRGLTF. The CDR3 nucleotides are TGCGCCAGCAGCTTGGATGGGGTCCGAGGCCTGACTTTC. This sequence joins TRBV5-1 and TRBJ2-6; D gene uncertain. The V gene lost 0 bases and the J gene lost 15 bases, with 13 bases spanning the gap. The CDR3 runs to 13 residues. Germline CDR1 is SGHRS and CDR2 is YFSETQ.